This section outlines one T cell receptor (beta chain) sequence together with its context. No antigen is known for it. Data came from immunoSEQ multiplex PCR; TCRdb stores just in-frame clones and leaves some out. The sample has roughly 72,000 clones, 85% seen once. Per germline, CDR1 SGHAT and CDR2 FQNNGV. This CDR3 region has 15 residues. V dropped 1 base and J dropped 0 bases, with 7 bases sitting between them. The record originates from a study of T cell responses to AZD1222 COVID-19 vaccine. Overall study results and limits: Nearly half of spike-specific TCRs reportedly target unmutated variant regions. With two AZD1222 doses given, Spike-specific TCR breadth and depth both rose. A mostly white British donor set with more females was recruited, and clonal diversity was possibly underestimated.

The receptor's source is an adult in good health. The sequences come from peripheral blood, collected on day 0 of AZD1222 vaccination. The chain is built from TRBV11-2 and TRBJ1-3, with D possibly TRBD1 on 5 matching bases. The CDR3, as DNA: TGTGCCAGCAGCTTAGGAGGGGTCTCTGGAAACACCATATATTTT. It yields the protein CASSLGGVSGNTIYF.